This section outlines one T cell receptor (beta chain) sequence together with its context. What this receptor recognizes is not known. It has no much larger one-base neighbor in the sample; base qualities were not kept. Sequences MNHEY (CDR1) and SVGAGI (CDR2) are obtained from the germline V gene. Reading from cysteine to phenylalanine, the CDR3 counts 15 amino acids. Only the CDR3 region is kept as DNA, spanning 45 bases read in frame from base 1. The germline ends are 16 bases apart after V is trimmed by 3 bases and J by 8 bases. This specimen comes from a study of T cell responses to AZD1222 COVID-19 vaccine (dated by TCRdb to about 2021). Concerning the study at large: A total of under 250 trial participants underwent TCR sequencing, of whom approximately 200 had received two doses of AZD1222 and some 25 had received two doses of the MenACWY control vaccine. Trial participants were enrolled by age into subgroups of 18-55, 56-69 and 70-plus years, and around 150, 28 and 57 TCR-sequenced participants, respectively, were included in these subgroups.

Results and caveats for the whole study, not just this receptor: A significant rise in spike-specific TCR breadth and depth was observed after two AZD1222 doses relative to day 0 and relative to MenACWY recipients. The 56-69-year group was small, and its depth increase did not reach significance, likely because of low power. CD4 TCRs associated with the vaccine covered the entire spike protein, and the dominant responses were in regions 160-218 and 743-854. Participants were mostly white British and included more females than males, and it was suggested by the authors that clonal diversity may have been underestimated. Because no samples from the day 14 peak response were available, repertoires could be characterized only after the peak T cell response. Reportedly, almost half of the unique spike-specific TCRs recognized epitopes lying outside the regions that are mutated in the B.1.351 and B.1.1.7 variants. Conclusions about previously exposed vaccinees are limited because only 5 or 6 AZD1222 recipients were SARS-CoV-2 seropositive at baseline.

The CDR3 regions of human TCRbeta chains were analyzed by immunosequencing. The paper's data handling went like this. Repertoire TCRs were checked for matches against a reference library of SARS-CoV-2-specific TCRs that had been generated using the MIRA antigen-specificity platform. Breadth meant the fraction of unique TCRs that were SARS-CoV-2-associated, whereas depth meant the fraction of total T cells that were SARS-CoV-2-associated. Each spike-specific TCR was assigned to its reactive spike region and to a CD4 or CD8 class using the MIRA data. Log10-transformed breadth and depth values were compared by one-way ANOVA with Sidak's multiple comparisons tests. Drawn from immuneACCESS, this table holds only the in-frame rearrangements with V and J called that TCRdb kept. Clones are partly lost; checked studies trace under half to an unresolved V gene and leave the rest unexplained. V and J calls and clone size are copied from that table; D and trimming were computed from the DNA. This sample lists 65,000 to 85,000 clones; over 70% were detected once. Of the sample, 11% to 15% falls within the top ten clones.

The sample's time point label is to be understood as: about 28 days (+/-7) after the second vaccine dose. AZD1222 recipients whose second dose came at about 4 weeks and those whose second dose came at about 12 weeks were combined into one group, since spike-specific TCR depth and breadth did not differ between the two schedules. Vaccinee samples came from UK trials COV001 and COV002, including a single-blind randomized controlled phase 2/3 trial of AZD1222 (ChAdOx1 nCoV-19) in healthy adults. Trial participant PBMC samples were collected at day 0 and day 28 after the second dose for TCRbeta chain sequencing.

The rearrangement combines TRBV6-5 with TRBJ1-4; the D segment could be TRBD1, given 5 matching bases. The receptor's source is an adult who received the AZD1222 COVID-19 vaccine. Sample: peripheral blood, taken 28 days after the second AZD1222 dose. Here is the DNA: TGTGCCAGCAGTTATGGGAGGGGAACTGGGGAAAAACTGTTTTTT. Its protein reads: CASSYGRGTGEKLFF.